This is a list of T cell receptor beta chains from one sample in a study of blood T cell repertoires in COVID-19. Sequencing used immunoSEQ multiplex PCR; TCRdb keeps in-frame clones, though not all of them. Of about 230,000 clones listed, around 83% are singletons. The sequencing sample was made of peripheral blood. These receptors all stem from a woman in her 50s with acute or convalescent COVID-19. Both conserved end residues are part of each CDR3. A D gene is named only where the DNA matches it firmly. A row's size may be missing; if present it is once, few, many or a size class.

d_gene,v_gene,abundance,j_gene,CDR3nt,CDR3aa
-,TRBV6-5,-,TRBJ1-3,TGTGCCAGCACGGCTGACTACTCTGGAAACACCATATATTTT,CASTADYSGNTIYF
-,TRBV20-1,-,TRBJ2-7,TGCAGTGCTAGTTATCCCTACGAGCAGTACTTC,CSASYPYEQYF
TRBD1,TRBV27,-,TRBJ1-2,TGTGCCAGCAGTTTGAAATTAATCCCGGGACAGGGATTAAATTATGGCTACACCTTC,CASSLKLIPGQGLNYGYTF
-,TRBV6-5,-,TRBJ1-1,TGTGCCAGCAGTTACTCGGCAGGGGAATCCGAAGCTTTCTTT,CASSYSAGESEAFF
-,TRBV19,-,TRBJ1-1,TGTGCCAGTAGTATCTCCAAGGGGTACACTGAAGCTTTCTTT,CASSISKGYTEAFF
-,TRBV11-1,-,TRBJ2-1,TGTGCCAGCAGCTTAGGACCAACAGAGTACAATGAGCAGTTCTTC,CASSLGPTEYNEQFF
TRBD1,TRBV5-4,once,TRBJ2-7,TGTGCCACTTCCAAGGGGGCGCAGGACGAGCAGTACTTC,CATSKGAQDEQYF
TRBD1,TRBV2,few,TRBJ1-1,TGTGCCAGCAGTGAGGTCCGGGACAGGTGGACTGAAGCTTTCTTT,CASSEVRDRWTEAFF
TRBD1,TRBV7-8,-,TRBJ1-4,TGTGCCAGCAGGGGACAGGGAGGTGAAAAACTGTTTTTT,CASRGQGGEKLFF
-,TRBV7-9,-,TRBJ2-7,TGTGCCAGCAGCTCCCAGGACGACAGGAGGTACTTC,CASSSQDDRRYF
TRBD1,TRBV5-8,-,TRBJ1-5,TGTGCCAGCAGAAGAAAAGGGGGCCGTCAGCCCCAGCATTTT,CASRRKGGRQPQHF
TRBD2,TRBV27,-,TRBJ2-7,TGTGCCAGCAGTTTATTTCCCGGACTAGCGGGGGGGCCTATCTACGAGCAGTACTTC,CASSLFPGLAGGPIYEQYF
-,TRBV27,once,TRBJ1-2,TGTGCCAGCAGGGGGGCGGGTGGCTACACCTTC,CASRGAGGYTF
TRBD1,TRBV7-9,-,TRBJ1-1,TGTGCCAGCAGCACAGACAGGGCGAGTAACACTGAAGCTTTCTTT,CASSTDRASNTEAFF
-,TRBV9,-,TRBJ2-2,TGTGCCAGCAGCGTAGGGGAGTCCGGGGAGCTGTTTTTT,CASSVGESGELFF
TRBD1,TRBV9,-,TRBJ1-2,TGTGCCAGCAGCCCCGGGACAGGGGGAAGCGTCGGTAACTATGGCTACACCTTC,CASSPGTGGSVGNYGYTF
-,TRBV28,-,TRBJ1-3,TGTGCCAGCTATAGCTCTGGAAACACCATATATTTT,CASYSSGNTIYF
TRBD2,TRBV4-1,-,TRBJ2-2,TGCGCCAGCAGCCAGGCTCCGACTAGCGTGAACACCGGGGAGCTGTTTTTT,CASSQAPTSVNTGELFF
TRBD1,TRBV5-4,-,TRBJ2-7,TGTGCCAGCAGCTTGGACGCCAGGGGGACCTACGAGCAGTACTTC,CASSLDARGTYEQYF
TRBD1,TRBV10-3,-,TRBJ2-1,TGTGCCATCAGTGAGCCCGGGACAGGGTACAATGAGCAGTTCTTC,CAISEPGTGYNEQFF
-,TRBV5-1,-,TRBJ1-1,TGCGCCAGCAGCTTGTTACAATACACTGAAGCTTTCTTT,CASSLLQYTEAFF
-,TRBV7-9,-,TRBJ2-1,TGTGCCAGCAGCCCTAGCTACAATGAGCAGTTCTTC,CASSPSYNEQFF
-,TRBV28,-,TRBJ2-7,TGTGCCAGCAGTCCCTTAAGGGGTTTCTACGAGCAGTACTTC,CASSPLRGFYEQYF
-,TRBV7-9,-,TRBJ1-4,TGTGCCAGCAGCTTAATTTCGGTAGGGGTATTGCGGGAAAAACTGTTTTTT,CASSLISVGVLREKLFF
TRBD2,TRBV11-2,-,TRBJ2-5,TGTGCCAGTACGTGGGAGGGCCTTATGACCCAGTACTTC,CASTWEGLMTQYF
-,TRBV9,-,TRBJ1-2,TGTGCCAGCAGCGTAAGCGGCAGAGTCAACTATGGCTACACCTTC,CASSVSGRVNYGYTF
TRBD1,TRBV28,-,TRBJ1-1,TGTGCCAGCAGGGCAGGACAGGGTCAGGTGAACACTGAAGCTTTCTTT,CASRAGQGQVNTEAFF
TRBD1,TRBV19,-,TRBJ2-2,TGTGCCAGTAGTCTACAGGGGGCAGGGGCCGGGGAGCTGTTTTTT,CASSLQGAGAGELFF
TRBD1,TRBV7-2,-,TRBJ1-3,TGTGCCAGCAGCCGGACACAGGGGGCGGACACCATATATTTT,CASSRTQGADTIYF
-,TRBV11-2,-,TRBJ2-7,TGTGCCAGCAGCTTAGATGGGACTTACTACGAGCAGTACTTC,CASSLDGTYYEQYF
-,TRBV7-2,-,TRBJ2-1,TGTGCCAGCAGCCTCCGTAGCGGCTCCTACAATGAGCAGTTCTTC,CASSLRSGSYNEQFF
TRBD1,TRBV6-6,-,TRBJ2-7,TGTGCCAGCAGTTACAAAGGACAGGCCCCCTACGAGCAGTACTTC,CASSYKGQAPYEQYF
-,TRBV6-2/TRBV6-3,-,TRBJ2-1,TGTGCCAGCAGCAGGTGGGACAAGTCCTACAATGAGCAGTTCTTC,CASSRWDKSYNEQFF
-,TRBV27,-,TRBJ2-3,TGTGCCAGCAGTAACTCAGACAGAACCGATACGCAGTATTTT,CASSNSDRTDTQYF
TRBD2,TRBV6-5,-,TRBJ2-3,TGTGCCAGCAGCGGGGGGTGGGGATCTAGAGATACGCAGTATTTT,CASSGGWGSRDTQYF
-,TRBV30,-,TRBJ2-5,TGTGCCTGGAGTGTATCTGCGGGGACCCAAGAGACCCAGTACTTC,CAWSVSAGTQETQYF
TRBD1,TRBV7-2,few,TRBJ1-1,TGTGCCAGCAGCTTGGCAGGGGGCAACACTGAAGCTTTCTTT,CASSLAGGNTEAFF
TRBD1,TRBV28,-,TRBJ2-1,TGTGCCAGCAGTTTAGGGGCCGGGACAGGGTTTTACAATGAGCAGTTCTTC,CASSLGAGTGFYNEQFF
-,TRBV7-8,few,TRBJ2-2,TGTGCCAGCAGCTCCGCAGCGTTCGGGGAGCTGTTTTTT,CASSSAAFGELFF
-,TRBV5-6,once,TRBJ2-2,TGTGCCAGCGCTCGGGGCACCGGGGAGCTGTTTTTT,CASARGTGELFF
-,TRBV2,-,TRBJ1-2,TGTGCCAGCAGTTCTCAGGGAGGAGGCTACACCTTC,CASSSQGGGYTF
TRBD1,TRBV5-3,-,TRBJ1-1,TGTGCCAGACAGGGACAGGGGGTCGGCATGGTGACTGAAGCTTTCTTT,CARQGQGVGMVTEAFF
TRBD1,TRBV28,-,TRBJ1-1,TGTGCCAGCAGTCCGGTCGGGACAGGGAGATTGACTGAAGCTTTCTTT,CASSPVGTGRLTEAFF
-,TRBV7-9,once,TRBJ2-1,TGTGCCAGCAGCTTAGAACTAGAAAACAATGAGCAGTTCTTC,CASSLELENNEQFF
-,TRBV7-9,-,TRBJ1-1,TGTGCCAGCAGTCGTTCGGGAGTTACTGAAGCTTTCTTT,CASSRSGVTEAFF
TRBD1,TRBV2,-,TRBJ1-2,TGTGCCAGCAGTGGCCGGGACAGGGGATATAATGGCTACACCTTC,CASSGRDRGYNGYTF
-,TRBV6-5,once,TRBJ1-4,TGTGCCAGCAGCCCCAGGCGGGATGGGAAACTGTTTTTT,CASSPRRDGKLFF
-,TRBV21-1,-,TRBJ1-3,TGTGCCAGCTCTAAAGGGGCAGGGGGGCGAAACACCATATATTTT,CASSKGAGGRNTIYF
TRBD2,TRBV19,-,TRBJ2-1,TGTGCCAGTACTGGACTAGCGCGCAATGAGCAGTTCTTC,CASTGLARNEQFF
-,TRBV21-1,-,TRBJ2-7,TGTGCCAGCTGTCGACAGGAGAACTCCTACGAGCAGTACTTC,CASCRQENSYEQYF
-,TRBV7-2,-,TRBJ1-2,TGTGCCAGCAGCTTACCGGGTGACTATGGCTACACCTTC,CASSLPGDYGYTF
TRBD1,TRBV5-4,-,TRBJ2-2,TGTGCCAGCAGCCCAGGGACAGGGGGACAAACAACCGGGGAGCTGTTTTTT,CASSPGTGGQTTGELFF